This TCR beta chain was sequenced in a study of blood T cell repertoires in COVID-19. Study as a whole: The United States, Italy and Spain supplied acute and convalescent COVID-19 samples. PBMCs, B-cell-depleted T cells, or T cells were the source of the cDNA or gDNA that made up the material.

Original handling: Using reference gene primer amplification, nucleated cell counts were estimated. The repertoire was sequenced with immunoSEQ multiplex PCR; TCRdb's copy has only in-frame clones and lacks some. V, J and clone size are taken as reported in that table, and D and trimming were inferred from the DNA itself. The sample holds fewer than 250,000 clones, approximately 85% seen once. This TCR was recovered from a man in his fifties with acute or convalescent COVID-19. Sequencing was carried out using peripheral blood.

CDR3 nucleotides: TGTGCCAGCAGTTGGGCACAAGCAACTAATGAAAAACTGTTTTTT. As protein: CASSWAQATNEKLFF. The chain joins TRBV27 to TRBJ1-4; no reliable D call. Germline values: CDR1 MNHEY, CDR2 SMNVEV (reference sequence). With 4 bases removed from V and 0 bases from J, the gap between germline ends came to 9 bases. The CDR3 spans 15 residues.